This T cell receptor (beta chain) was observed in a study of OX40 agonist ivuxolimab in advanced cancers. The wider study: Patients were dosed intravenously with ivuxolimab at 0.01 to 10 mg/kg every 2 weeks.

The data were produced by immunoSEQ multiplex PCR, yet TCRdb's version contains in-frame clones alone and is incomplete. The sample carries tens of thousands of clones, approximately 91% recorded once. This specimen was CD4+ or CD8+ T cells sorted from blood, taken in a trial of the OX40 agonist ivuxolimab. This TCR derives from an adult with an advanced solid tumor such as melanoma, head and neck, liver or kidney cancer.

The CDR3 here is CASSQDLGPLLNYGYTF. The CDR3 DNA is TGTGCCAGCAGCCAAGATCTGGGGCCCCTCCTTAACTATGGCTACACCTTC. The chain has TRBV4-2 and TRBJ1-2; D might be TRBD1 (5 bases). Trimming cost V 0 bases and J 1 base, with 15 bases left between them. Germline-derived CDR1 and CDR2 are LGHNA and YNFKEQ. The CDR3 totals 17 residues.